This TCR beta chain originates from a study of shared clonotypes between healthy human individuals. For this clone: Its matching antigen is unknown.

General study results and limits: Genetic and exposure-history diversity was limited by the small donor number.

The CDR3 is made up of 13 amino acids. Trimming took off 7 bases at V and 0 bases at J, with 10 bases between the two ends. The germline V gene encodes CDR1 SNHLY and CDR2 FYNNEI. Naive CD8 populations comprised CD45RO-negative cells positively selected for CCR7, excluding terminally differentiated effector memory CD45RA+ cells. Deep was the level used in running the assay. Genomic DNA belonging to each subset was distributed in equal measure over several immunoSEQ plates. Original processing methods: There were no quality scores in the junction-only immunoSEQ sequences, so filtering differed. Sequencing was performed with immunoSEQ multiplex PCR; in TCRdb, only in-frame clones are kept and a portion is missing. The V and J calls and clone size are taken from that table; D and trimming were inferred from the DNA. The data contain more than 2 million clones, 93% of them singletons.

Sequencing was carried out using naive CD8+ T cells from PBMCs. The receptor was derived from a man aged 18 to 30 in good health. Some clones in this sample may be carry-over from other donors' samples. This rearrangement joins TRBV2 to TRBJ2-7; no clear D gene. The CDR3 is CASIGRSSYEQYF. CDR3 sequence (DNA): TGTGCCAGCATAGGCAGGTCCTCCTACGAGCAGTACTTC.